The sequence of this T cell receptor (beta chain) was determined in a study of human T cells and chemical hapten exposure (dated by TCRdb to the early 2020s). Looking at the study overall: For sensitization, 2% DPC in acetone was applied to a roughly 2 cm by roughly 2 cm area of upper inner arm skin. Patient blood was sampled pre-sensitization (week 0) and at 2, 6 and about 24 weeks after DPC sensitization. Alopecia areata with under or over 50% scalp involvement, alopecia totalis and alopecia universalis were represented in the patient cohort, which was mostly female. Patch testing was performed on the upper back with Finn chambers containing 0.01% DPC, and the patch tests were scored after 6 days according to International Contact Dermatitis Research Group standards. For TCR sequencing, blood came from approximately 29 alopecia patients at anywhere from one to four time points (pre-sensitization, 2, 6 and 24 weeks). The study tracked peripheral blood TCR repertoire changes in vivo during primary and secondary sensitization to the hapten diphenylcyclopropenone (DPC) in alopecia patients. The libraries were sequenced as a pool, and the TCR yield per sample differed mostly because of small variations in library volumes within the pool. Patients additionally received weekly therapeutic DPC doses to the scalp throughout the roughly 23-week study period. What the research found in general, with its limitations: DPC sensitization did not change how many TCRs were above 1 in 1000 frequency, and no evidence was found of alterations in global repertoire structure. Patch test score correlated positively with the number of PT1 expanded TCRs, reaching significance at thresholds 8, 16 and 32 but not at 4. After repeated subsampling, changes were observed in the strength of the expansion versus patch-test correlation and in the threshold at which the correlation became significant. All patients had alopecia, a presumed autoimmune disease, so their immune response might differ from that of healthy individuals. Significantly more large CDR3 similarity clusters were formed by expanded TCRs than by pre-sensitization or healthy control sets, consistent with antigen-driven responses.

The protocol used for the library was RACE. The run used a NextSeq 500. During library preparation, unique molecular identifiers were attached to individual cDNA molecules so that TCRs could be counted quantitatively and reproducibly. For every blood RNA sample, sequencing covered both the TCR alpha and TCR beta chains. In the authors' own workflow: A median of around 100,000 TCRs per sample was observed, with a range of about 20,000 to 690,600. V, J and CDR3 annotation of the TCR reads was carried out using the Decombinator software suite. Every sample was subsampled to the same number of TCRs (28,000) for the PS versus PT1 abundance plots. TCRs were defined as expanded if absent before sensitization and observed at least eight times at the 2-week time point. TCRdb took the public reads, trimmed them with fastp at Q25, ran MiXCR for clone calling and kept in-frame beta chains. Each CDR3 protein appears once, grouped with its most common genes and DNA. The V and J calls, along with clone size, are taken from TCRdb and not from the paper's own processing. For this sample there are a few hundred thousand distinct CDR3 sequences; around 6% appear just once. 4.5% to 6% of the sample goes to the ten largest clones.

Its CDR3 holds 9 amino acids, cysteine through phenylalanine. Of all the DNA, just the CDR3 is kept, 27 bases in frame from base 1. From the germline V gene, CDR1 is SGHTA and CDR2 is FQGTGA. V is pared back by 11 bases and J by 13 bases, with 14 bases lying between the germline termini. Sample time point, as interpreted from the label and publication: patch test 2, 6 weeks after DPC sensitization. Interpreted using the paper, the treatment or condition label stands for: therapeutic diphenylcyclopropenone sensitization with weekly scalp DPC. Blood at each patch-test visit was drawn before the patch test was applied. Eligible patients were aged 18 to 70, diagnosed with alopecia, deemed suitable for DPC therapy, and excluded if pregnant. Total RNA was isolated from unfractionated whole blood collected in Tempus Blood RNA tubes. This clonotype was detected ten times or more. The antigen it recognizes is unknown. Base qualities are missing; no much larger clone stands one base away.

This TCR was sampled from a woman younger than 30 with alopecia areata. Some clones in this sample may be carry-over from other donors' samples. The sequencing here drew on whole blood, taken in connection with sensitization to the hapten diphenylcyclopropenone (DPC). Here the chain combines TRBV7-3 and TRBJ1-2, with the D gene too uncertain to name. The sequenced DNA: TGTGCCGGCATTATAACTTGCACCTTC. Its coded protein is CAGIITCTF.